One and the same sample provided the 6 T cell receptor beta chains below, sequenced in a study of cytomegalovirus exposure and HLA in healthy donors. The method was immunoSEQ multiplex PCR; TCRdb's version includes in-frame clones alone and lacks a portion of them. This sample has around 150,000 clones, with about 90% found just once. Sequencing used PBMCs. The receptors derive from a woman under 40 in good health and CMV-seronegative.

This chain connects TRBV28 to TRBJ2-7; no clear D. V was cut by 2 bases and J by 0 bases, with 8 bases left in between. This CDR3 is 14 amino acids long. Germline V gene data show CDR1 as MDHEN and CDR2 as SYDVKM. This CDR3 reads CASSLTASSYEQYF. DNA for the CDR3: TGTGCCAGCAGTTTAACCGCCAGCTCCTACGAGCAGTACTTC.

The gene calls are TRBV21-1 and TRBJ2-1; TRBD1, as called in the table, went unchecked against the DNA. TRBV21-1 is an annotated pseudogene. The CDR3 sequence is 14 residues long. This chain's CDR3 is CASSKTGQGREQFF. In DNA, the CDR3 is TGTGCCAGCAGCAAAACGGGACAGGGGAGGGAGCAGTTCTTC.

V is TRBV27 and J is TRBJ2-7, with TRBD1 as a possible D gene (6 bases). V was cut by 2 bases and J by 3 bases, with 14 bases left in between. Germline V gene sequence: CDR1 MNHEY, CDR2 SMNVEV (reference sequence). The CDR3 loop spans 15 amino acids. CDR3 sequence reads: CASSLTSGTNYEQYF. DNA of the CDR3: TGTGCCAGCAGTTTAACCTCCGGGACAAACTACGAGCAGTACTTC.

This sequence joins TRBV9 and TRBJ2-5; D could derive from TRBD1 or TRBD2 (5 bases each). The V and J ends lost 4 bases and 2 bases respectively, with 21 bases between them. Germline CDR1 reads SGDLS; CDR2 reads YYNGEE. This CDR3 contains 17 residues. The DNA for the CDR3 is TGTGCCAGCAGCCAGAAATCGTCCACTGGGACGCAAGAGACCCAGTACTTC. It yields the protein CASSQKSSTGTQETQYF.

The chain employs TRBV6-1 and TRBJ1-5; TRBD1 might be the D (6 bases). V was clipped by 10 bases and J by 7 bases, with 14 bases between them. Germline V gene data show CDR1 as MNHNS and CDR2 as SASEGT. The CDR3 spans 12 residues. The CDR3: CATGGAGQPQHF. Written as DNA, the CDR3 is TGTGCCACTGGGGGGGCTGGCCAGCCCCAGCATTTT.

J is TRBJ1-2 and V is TRBV28; the D is unclear. Germline CDR1 MDHEN, CDR2 SYDVKM. V gave up 2 bases and J gave up 0 bases, with 7 bases separating them. The CDR3 is 14 amino acids. This CDR3 reads CASSLRGANYGYTF. CDR3 DNA: TGTGCCAGCAGTTTACGGGGTGCTAACTATGGCTACACCTTC.